The clone carrying this T cell receptor (beta chain) appeared many times. The antigen is unknown. CDR1 is MNHEY, CDR2 SMNVEV, per germline (reference sequence). The CDR3 is 13 residues long. Trimming shortened V by 3 bases and J by 4 bases, and 10 bases separated the two germline ends. The sample is drawn from a study of T-cell reconstitution after alpha-beta-depleted transplantation in children. The study, taken as a whole, reports: Recipient T cells and thymic progenitors that survived gave rise to the high TCRbeta diversity observed at day 60 in some patients. From newly produced T cells came most of the T-cell counts and diversity one year after transplant. Expanded clones from the graft, numbering several hundred, reportedly supplied alpha-beta T cells about two months after transplant.

Using unique molecular identifiers, the investigators prepared the TCRbeta library. TCRdb processed the PCR reads anew with MiXCR; each CDR3 protein has one entry. The sample lists 65,000 to 85,000 distinct CDR3 sequences; roughly a tenth were seen once. The sequenced sample was PBMCs, obtained before TCRalphabeta/CD19-depleted stem cell transplant. The sequence came from a boy aged 10-17 years with acute myeloid leukemia, due to receive a stem cell transplant. The chain uses TRBV27 and TRBJ2-7; weak D call: TRBD2 (5 bases). CDR3: CASSFSSGYEQYF. CDR3 coding DNA: TGTGCCAGCAGTTTCTCCAGCGGATACGAGCAGTACTTC.